The entry that follows covers one TCR beta chain sequence. Its antigen is undetermined. These data belong to a study of T cells in Graves' hyperthyroidism and ophthalmopathy. Study background: At the time of initial diagnosis and before any treatment, peripheral blood was collected.

Ophthalmopathy patients had moderate-to-severe active disease, CAS ≥3, NOSPECS ≥4, and disease duration under 3 months. Patients were excluded because of uncontrolled infection, other autoimmune disease, pregnancy or lactation. The CDR3 contains 13 residues. The V gene's germline CDR1 is MNHEY and CDR2 SMNVEV (reference sequence). Unmatched junction bases numbered 7, after V lost 4 bases and J lost 8 bases. Findings and caveats of the study: Stable hyperthyroidism was told apart from ophthalmopathy by a model built on 13 V-J features.

Authors of the study amplified TCR beta CDR3 regions from RNA transcripts. Using the HTBI primer set, a first-round RT-PCR was run on the TCR CDR3. Each CDR3 protein is one row after TCRdb ran MiXCR on the multiplex PCR reads. Of about 640,000 distinct CDR3 sequences in the sample, less than 25% were seen once. The sequencing sample was made of blood. J is TRBJ2-7 and V is TRBV27; 8 bases align to TRBD2. The receptor was derived from a man in his thirties or forties with Graves' ophthalmopathy. The CDR3 is CASSSLAGPQQYF. DNA of the CDR3: TGTGCCAGCAGTTCCCTAGCGGGTCCCCAGCAGTACTTC.